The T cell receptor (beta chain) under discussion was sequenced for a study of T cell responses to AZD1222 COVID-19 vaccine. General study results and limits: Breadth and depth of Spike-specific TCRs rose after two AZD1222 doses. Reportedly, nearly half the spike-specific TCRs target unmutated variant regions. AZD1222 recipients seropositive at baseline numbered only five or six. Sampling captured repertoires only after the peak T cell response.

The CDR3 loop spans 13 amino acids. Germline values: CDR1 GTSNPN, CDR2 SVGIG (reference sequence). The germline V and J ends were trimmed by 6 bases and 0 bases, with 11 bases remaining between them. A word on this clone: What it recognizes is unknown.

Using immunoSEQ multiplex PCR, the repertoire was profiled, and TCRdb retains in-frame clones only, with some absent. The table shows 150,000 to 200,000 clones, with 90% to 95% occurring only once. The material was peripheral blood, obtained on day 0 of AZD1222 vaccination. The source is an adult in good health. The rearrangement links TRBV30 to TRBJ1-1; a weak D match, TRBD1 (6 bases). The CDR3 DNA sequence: TGTGCCTGCGGACAGAGAATGAACACTGAAGCTTTCTTT. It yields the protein CACGQRMNTEAFF.